This T cell receptor beta chain originates from a study of blood T cell repertoires in COVID-19. The wider study: Both acute and convalescent COVID-19 samples were obtained from the United States, Italy and Spain. PBMCs, B-cell-depleted T cells, or T cells provided the cDNA or gDNA that made up the material.

Trimming at V came to 4 bases and at J to 3 bases, leaving 6 bases not matched to a gene. The CDR3 has 15 residues. Germline V gene lookup returns CDR1 MNHEY and CDR2 SVGEGT. As originally analysed: Amplification of reference gene primers provided the estimated nucleated cell counts. Generated by immunoSEQ multiplex PCR, the TCRdb table keeps only in-frame clones and is missing some. V and J calls and clone size are those listed in that table; D and trimming were worked out from the DNA. The sample lists nearly 200,000 clones, almost 85% occurring once. The chain has TRBV6-2 or TRBV6-3 and TRBJ2-3; 8 bases map to TRBD1. This clonotype originated in an older woman with active or convalescent COVID-19. The sample was peripheral blood. CDR3 nucleotide sequence: TGTGCCAGCAGTTCGAGGGACAGGAGGACAGATACGCAGTATTTT. This encodes CASSSRDRRTDTQYF.